This TCR beta chain was observed in a study of cytomegalovirus exposure and HLA in healthy donors. Between the trimmed V and J ends, which lost 4 bases and 3 bases, there was a span of 14 bases. This CDR3 is 15 amino acids long. The germline gives CDR1 SGHAT, CDR2 FQNNGV. Assay: immunoSEQ multiplex PCR; the TCRdb copy retains only in-frame clones and omits some. Of under 250,000 clones listed, 80% to 95% are singletons. The receptor was isolated from a woman between 18 and 29 years old in good health and CMV-seronegative. This chain uses TRBV11-2 with TRBJ2-3; no firm D call. What was sequenced was PBMCs. CDR3 residues: CASSSFRKLTDTQYF. CDR3 DNA sequence: TGTGCCAGCAGCTCCTTCAGGAAGTTGACAGATACGCAGTATTTT.